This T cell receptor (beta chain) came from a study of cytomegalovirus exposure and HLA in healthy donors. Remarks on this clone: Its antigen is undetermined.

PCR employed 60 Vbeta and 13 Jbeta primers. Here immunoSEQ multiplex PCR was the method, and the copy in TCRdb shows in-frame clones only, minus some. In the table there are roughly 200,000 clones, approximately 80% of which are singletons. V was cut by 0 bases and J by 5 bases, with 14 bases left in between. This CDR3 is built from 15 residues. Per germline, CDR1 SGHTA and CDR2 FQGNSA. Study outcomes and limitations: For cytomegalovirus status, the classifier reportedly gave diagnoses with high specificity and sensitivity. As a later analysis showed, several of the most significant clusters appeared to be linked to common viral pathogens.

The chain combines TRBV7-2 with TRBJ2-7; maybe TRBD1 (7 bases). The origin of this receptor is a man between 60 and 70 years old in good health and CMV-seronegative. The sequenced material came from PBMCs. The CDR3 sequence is CASSLARQGGNEQYF. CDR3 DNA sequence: TGTGCCAGCAGCTTAGCCCGACAGGGCGGGAACGAGCAGTACTTC.